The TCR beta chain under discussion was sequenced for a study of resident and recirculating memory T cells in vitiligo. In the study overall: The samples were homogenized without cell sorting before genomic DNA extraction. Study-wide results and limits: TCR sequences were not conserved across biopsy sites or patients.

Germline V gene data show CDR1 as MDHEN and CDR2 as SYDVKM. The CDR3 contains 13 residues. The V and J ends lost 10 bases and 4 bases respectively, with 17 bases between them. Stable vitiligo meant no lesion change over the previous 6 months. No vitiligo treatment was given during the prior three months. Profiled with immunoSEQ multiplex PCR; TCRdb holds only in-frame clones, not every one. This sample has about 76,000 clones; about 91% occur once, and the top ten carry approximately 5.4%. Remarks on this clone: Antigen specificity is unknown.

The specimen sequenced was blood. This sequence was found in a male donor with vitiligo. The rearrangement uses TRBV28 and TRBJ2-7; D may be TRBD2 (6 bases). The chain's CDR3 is CAISGGAGYEQYF. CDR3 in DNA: TGTGCCATCTCCGGAGGGGCGGGGTACGAGCAGTACTTC.